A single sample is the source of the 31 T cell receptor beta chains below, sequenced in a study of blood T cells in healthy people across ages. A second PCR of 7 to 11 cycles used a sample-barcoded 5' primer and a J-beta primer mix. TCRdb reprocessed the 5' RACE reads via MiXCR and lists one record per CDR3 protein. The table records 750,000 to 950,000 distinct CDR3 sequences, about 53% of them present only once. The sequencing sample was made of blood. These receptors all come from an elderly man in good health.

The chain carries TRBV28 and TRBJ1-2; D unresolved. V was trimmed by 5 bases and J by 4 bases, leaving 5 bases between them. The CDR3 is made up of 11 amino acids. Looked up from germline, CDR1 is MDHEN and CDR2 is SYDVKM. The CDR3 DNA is TGTGCCAGCAGTCAGACCTATGGCTACACCTTC. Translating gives CASSQTYGYTF.

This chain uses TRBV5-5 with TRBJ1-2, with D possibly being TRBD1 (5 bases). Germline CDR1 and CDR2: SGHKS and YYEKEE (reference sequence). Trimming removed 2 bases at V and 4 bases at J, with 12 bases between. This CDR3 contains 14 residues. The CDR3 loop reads CASSLIGRAYGYTF. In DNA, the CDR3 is TGTGCCAGCAGCTTAATCGGCAGGGCCTATGGCTACACCTTC.

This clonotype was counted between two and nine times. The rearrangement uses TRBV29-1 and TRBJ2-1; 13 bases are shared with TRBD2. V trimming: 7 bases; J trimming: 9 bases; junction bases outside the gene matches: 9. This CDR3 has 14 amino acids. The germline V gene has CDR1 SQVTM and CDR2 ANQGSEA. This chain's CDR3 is CSGRTSGRIGEQFF. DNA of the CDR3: TGCAGCGGGCGGACTAGCGGGAGAATTGGTGAGCAGTTCTTC.

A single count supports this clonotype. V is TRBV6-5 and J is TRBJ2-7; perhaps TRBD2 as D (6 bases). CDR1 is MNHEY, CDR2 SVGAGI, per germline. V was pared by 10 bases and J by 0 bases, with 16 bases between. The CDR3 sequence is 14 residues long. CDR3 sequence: CATHVSGSSYEQYF. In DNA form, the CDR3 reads TGTGCCACCCACGTTAGCGGTAGCTCCTACGAGCAGTACTTC.

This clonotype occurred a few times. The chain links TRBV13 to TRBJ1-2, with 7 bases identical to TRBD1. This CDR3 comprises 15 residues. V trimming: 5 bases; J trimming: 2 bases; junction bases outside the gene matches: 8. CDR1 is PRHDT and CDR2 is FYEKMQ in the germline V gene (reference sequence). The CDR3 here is CASSPRDSANYGYTF. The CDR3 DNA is TGTGCCAGCAGCCCTAGGGACAGCGCGAACTATGGCTACACCTTC.

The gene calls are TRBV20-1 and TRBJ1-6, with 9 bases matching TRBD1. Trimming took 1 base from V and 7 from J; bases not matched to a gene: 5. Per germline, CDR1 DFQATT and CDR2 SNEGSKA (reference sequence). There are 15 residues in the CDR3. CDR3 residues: CSARVATGGNSPLHF. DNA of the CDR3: TGCAGTGCTAGAGTAGCTACAGGGGGCAATTCACCCCTCCACTTT.

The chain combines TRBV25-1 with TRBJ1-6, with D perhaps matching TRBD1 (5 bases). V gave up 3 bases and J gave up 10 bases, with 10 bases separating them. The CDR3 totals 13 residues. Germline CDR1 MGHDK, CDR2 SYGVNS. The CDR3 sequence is CASSDQGSSPLHF. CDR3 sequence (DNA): TGTGCCAGCAGTGATCAGGGATCCTCACCCCTCCACTTT.

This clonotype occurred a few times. The CDR3 DNA reads as TGTGCCAGCAGTACGGGACGGAGAAACTACGAGCAGTACTTC. It codes for CASSTGRRNYEQYF. The gene calls are TRBV28 and TRBJ2-4; D possibly uses TRBD1 or TRBD2 (5 bases each). TRBJ2-7 matches the DNA end more closely, so the J call is doubtful. The CDR3 runs to 14 residues. CDR1 and CDR2 from the germline V gene are MDHEN and SYDVKM.

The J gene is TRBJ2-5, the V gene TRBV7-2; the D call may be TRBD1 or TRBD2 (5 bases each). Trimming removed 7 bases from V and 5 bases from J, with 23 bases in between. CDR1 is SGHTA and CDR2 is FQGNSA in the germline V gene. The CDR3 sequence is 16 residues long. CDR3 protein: CASNRRRRLGEETQYF. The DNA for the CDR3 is TGTGCCAGCAACCGGCGAAGGAGGTTAGGGGAGGAGACCCAGTACTTC.

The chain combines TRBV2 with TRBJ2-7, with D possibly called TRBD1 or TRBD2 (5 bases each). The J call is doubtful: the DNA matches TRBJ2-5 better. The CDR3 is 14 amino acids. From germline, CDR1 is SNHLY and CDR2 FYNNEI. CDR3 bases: TGTGCCAGCAGTGAATGGGGGTCCTCGGGGACCCAGTACTTC. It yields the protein CASSEWGSSGTQYF.

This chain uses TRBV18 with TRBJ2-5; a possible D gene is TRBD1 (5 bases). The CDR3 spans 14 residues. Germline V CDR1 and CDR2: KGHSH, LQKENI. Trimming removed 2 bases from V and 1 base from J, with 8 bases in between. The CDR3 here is CASSPVDTQETQYF. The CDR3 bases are TGTGCCAGCTCACCAGTGGACACCCAAGAGACCCAGTACTTC.

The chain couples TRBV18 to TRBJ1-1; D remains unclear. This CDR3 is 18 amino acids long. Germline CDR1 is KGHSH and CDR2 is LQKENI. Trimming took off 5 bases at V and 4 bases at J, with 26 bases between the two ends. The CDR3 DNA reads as TGTGCCAGCTCAGCCGAGTTTCGTCCCGCGAGCCTGAGCACTGAAGCTTTCTTT. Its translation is CASSAEFRPASLSTEAFF.

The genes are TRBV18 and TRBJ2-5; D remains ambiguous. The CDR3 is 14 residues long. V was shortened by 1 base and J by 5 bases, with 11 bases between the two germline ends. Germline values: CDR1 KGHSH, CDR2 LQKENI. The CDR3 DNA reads TGTGCCAGCTCACCACTTGGAACGTCGGAGACCCAGTACTTC. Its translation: CASSPLGTSETQYF.

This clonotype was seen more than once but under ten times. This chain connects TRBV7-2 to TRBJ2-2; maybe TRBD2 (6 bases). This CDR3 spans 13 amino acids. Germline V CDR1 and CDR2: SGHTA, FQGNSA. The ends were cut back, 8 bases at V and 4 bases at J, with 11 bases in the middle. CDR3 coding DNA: TGTGCCAGCTTTGGGACTGGCACCGGGGAGCTGTTTTTT. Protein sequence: CASFGTGTGELFF.

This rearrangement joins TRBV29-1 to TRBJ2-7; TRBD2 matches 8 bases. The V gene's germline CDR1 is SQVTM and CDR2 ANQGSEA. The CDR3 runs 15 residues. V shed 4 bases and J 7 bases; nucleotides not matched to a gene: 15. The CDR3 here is CSVVFFGTRVSEQYF. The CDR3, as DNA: TGCAGCGTTGTGTTCTTCGGGACTAGAGTATCAGAGCAGTACTTC.

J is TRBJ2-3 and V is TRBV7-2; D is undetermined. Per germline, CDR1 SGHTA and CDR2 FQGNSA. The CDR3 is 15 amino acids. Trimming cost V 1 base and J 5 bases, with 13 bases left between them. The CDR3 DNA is TGTGCCAGCAGCTTAGGGTCTAGAACGGGAGATACGCAGTATTTT. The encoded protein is CASSLGSRTGDTQYF. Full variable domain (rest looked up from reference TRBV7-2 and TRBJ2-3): GAGVSQSPSNKVTEKGKDVELRCDPISGHTALYWYRQSLGQGLEFLIYFQGNSAPDKSGLPSDRFSAERTGGSVSTLTIQRTQQEDSAVYLCASSLGSRTGDTQYFGPGTRLTVL.

DNA for the CDR3: TGTGCCAGCAAGGGACAGCAACTAGAGACCCAGTACTTC. The encoded protein is CASKGQQLETQYF. This chain joins TRBV2 and TRBJ2-5, with 7 bases aligning to TRBD1. Looked up from germline, CDR1 is SNHLY and CDR2 is FYNNEI. This CDR3 comprises 13 residues. The J segment lost 4 bases and the V segment lost 7 bases, leaving 6 bases of the junction unmatched.

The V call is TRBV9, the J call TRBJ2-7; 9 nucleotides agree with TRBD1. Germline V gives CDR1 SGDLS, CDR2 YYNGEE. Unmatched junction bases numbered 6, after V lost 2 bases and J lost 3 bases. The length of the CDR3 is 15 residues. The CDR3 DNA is TGTGCCAGCAGCGTTGTGGGGACAGGGCTCTACGAGCAGTACTTC. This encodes CASSVVGTGLYEQYF.

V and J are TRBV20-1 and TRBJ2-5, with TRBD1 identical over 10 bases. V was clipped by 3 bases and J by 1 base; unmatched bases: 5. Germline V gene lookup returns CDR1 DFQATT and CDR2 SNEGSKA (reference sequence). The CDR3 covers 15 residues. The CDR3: CSARVDRGLQETQYF. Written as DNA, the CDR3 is TGCAGTGCTAGGGTAGACAGGGGGCTCCAAGAGACCCAGTACTTC.

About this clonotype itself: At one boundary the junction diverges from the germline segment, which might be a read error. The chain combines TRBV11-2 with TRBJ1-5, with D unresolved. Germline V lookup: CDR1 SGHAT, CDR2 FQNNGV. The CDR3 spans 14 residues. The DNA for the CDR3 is TGTGCCGGCAGCCTGTCCGATTCCAATCAGCCCCAGCATTTT. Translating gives CAGSLSDSNQPQHF. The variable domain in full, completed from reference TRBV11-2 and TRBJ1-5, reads EAGVAQSPRYKIIEKRQSVAFWCNPISGHATLYWYQQILGQGPKLLIQFQNNGVVDDSQLPKDRFSAERLKGVDSTLKIQPAKLEDSAVYLCAGSLSDSNQPQHFGDGTRLSIL.

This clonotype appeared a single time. Here the CDR3 reads CASRGAGTMNTEAFF. CDR3 DNA sequence: TGCGCCAGCAGGGGTGCAGGGACTATGAACACTGAAGCTTTCTTT. The J gene is TRBJ1-1, the V gene TRBV4-1; a weak D match, TRBD1 (5 bases). Trimming removed 6 bases at V and 0 bases at J, with 14 bases between. The germline V gene encodes CDR1 MGHRA and CDR2 YSYEKL. The CDR3 length is 15 residues.

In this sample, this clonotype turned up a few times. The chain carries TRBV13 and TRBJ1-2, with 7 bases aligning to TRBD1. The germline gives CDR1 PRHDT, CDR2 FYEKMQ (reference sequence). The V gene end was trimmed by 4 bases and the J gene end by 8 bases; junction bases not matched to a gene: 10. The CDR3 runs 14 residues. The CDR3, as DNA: TGTGCCAGCAGCTCTACGTCAGGGGGAAAAGGCTACACCTTC. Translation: CASSSTSGGKGYTF.

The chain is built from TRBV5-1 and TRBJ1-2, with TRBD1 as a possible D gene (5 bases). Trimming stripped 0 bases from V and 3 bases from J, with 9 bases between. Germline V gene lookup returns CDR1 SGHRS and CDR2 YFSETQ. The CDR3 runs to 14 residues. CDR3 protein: CASSLAGFDYGYTF. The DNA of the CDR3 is TGCGCCAGCAGCTTGGCAGGGTTCGACTATGGCTACACCTTC.

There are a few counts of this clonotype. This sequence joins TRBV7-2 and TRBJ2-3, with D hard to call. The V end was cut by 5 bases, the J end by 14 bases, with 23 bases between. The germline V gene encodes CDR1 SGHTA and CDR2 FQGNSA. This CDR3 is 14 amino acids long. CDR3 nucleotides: TGTGCCAGCAGCCCTTCCGGGCAGCACAGAGACGCGTATTTT. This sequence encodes CASSPSGQHRDAYF.

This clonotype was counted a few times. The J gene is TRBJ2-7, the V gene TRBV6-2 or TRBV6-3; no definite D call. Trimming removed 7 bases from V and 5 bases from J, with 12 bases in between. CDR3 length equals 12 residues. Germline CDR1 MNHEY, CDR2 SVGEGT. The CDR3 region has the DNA TGTGCCAGCACCGAGGCACGGGACGAGCAGTACTTC. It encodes CASTEARDEQYF.

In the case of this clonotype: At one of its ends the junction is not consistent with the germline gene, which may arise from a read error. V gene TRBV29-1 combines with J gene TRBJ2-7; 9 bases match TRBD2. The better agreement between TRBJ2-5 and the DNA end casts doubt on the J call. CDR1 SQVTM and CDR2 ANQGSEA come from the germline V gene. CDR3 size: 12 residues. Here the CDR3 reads CGVHAGGETQYF. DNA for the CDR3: TGCGGCGTCCACGCGGGAGGGGAGACCCAGTACTTC.

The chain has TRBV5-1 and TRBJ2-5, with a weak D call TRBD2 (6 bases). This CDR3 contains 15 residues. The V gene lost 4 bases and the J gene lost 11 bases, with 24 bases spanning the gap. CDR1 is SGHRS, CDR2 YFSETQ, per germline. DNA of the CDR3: TGCGCCAGCAGCGCTGGAGGGGCCCGGTACAATGAGCAGTACTTC. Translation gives CASSAGGARYNEQYF.

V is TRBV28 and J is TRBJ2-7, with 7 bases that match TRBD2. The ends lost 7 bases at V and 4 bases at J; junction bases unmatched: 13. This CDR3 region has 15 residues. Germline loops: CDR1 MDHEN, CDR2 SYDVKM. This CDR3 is CASNGGGGPEYEQYF. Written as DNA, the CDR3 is TGTGCCAGCAATGGGGGGGGAGGGCCGGAATACGAGCAGTACTTC.

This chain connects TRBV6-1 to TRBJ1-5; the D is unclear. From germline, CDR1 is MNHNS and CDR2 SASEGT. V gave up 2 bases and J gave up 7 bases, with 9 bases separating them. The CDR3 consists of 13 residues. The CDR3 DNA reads TGTGCCAGCAGTGAAATCGAGGGACAGCCCCAGCATTTT. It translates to CASSEIEGQPQHF.

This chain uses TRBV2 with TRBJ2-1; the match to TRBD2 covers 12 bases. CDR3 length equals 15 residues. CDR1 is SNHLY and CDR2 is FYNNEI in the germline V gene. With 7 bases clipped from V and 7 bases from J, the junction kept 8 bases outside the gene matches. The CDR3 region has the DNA TGTGCCAGCAACCGACTAGCGGGAGCTTCAAATGAGCAGTTCTTC. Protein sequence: CASNRLAGASNEQFF. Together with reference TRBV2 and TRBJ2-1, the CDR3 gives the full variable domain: EPEVTQTPSHQVTQMGQEVILRCVPISNHLYFYWYRQILGQKVEFLVSFYNNEISEKSEIFDDQFSVERPDGSNFTLKIRSTKLEDSAMYFCASNRLAGASNEQFFGPGTRLTVL.

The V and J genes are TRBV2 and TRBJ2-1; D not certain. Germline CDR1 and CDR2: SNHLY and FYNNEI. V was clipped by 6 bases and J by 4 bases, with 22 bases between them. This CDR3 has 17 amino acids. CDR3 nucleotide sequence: TGTGCCAGCAGGGGTAGTAGCTCCAACAGCCGGTACAATGAGCAGTTCTTC. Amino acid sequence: CASRGSSSNSRYNEQFF.